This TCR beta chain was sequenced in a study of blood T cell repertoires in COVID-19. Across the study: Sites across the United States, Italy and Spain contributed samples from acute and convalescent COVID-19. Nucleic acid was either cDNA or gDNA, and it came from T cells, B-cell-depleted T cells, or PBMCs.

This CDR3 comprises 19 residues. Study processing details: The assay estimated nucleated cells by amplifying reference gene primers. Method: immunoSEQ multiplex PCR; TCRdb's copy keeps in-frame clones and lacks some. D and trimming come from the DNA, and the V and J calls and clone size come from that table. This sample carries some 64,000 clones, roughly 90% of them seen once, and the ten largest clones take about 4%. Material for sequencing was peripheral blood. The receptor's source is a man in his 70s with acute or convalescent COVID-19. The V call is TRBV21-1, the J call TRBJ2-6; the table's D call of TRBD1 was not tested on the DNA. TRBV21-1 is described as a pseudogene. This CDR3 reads CASSKRRGQGPRGANVLTF. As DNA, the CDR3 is TGTGCCAGCAGCAAAAGGCGGGGACAGGGCCCTAGGGGGGCCAACGTCCTGACTTTC.